This T cell receptor (beta chain) came from a study of monozygotic twins with inflammatory bowel disease (dated by TCRdb to 2018 to 2020). Background on the whole study: The complete study included about 30 monozygotic twin pairs: 19 IBD-discordant Danish pairs and nine German pairs, of which four were IBD-concordant and five were IBD-discordant. Each individual had, on average, about 151 000 unique TCRalpha sequences and 181 000 unique TCRbeta sequences available for analysis. The search for disease-associated traits relied mainly on comparing IBD patients with their genetically identical healthy co-twins within discordant pairs. Broad study findings and their caveats: Distinction between different T cell subtypes could not be achieved in the analysis. A decrease in TCRbeta repertoire diversity, as measured by inverse Simpson index, was observed in IBD patients compared with their healthy co-twins. No difference in repertoire similarity was observed between concordant and discordant twins, possibly owing to limited statistical power. Fewer clonotypes were shared with other individuals by IBD patients than by healthy twins, most markedly in patients showing signs of disease activity. Differing immunosuppressive treatments among patients may have added background noise and inter-individual variability to the repertoires. The results gave no support for a single strong signal or clonotype linked to IBD.

Receptors were amplified or captured by 5' RACE. For each TCR library, approximately 4,000 ng of total RNA was used. For each sample, cDNA synthesis was carried out in eight separate reactions using SMARTScribe reverse transcriptase. During cDNA synthesis, template switching was used to introduce unique molecular identifiers that contained a 6-nucleotide sample barcode. Amplification of TCRalpha and TCRbeta cDNA involved two nested PCRs of 16 and 9 cycles, and each PCR was followed by bead purification. Before amplification, the cDNA was both treated with uracil DNA-glycosylase and purified with the QIAquick PCR purification kit. The second PCR added Illumina TruSeq-compatible adapters along with sample-specific barcodes. TapeStation and Qubit were used to check library quality and concentration, and 4.5 to 5 ng of each library was pooled. The pooled libraries were sequenced with 2 x 100 bp reads and custom sequencing primers on an Illumina HiSeq2500 single-index Rapid Run. The study's own analysis went as follows. MiGEC version 1.2.6 was used for UMI-based consensus assembly to correct PCR and sequencing errors. MiXCR version 2.1.1 was used to carry out V(D)J alignment, clonotype assembly and CDR3 extraction. Normalisation of gene usage, clonotype sharing and MAIT/NKT TCR abundance was achieved by analysing the top 1000, 10 000 and 20 000 clonotypes per sample. After downsampling to 27 000 UMIs, diversity was calculated as the inverse Simpson index using the vegan R package. Paired Mann-Whitney U tests on discordant twin pairs were used, with Benjamini-Hochberg multiple-testing correction. Following TCRdb reprocessing, every CDR3 protein sequence forms one entry, and DNA is not provided. TCRdb's processing, not the authors' own work, is the source of the V and J calls. This sample's table lists approximately 160,000 distinct CDR3 sequences. The ten largest clonotypes hold approximately 7% of the sample.

In the case of this clonotype: Its recognized antigen is unknown.

From each donor, an approximately 2.5 ml peripheral blood sample was drawn into PAXgene tubes and stored at -80 degrees C. Total RNA was isolated from whole blood with the PAXgene blood miRNA kit on an automated QIAcube, without T cell sorting. Deep TCRalpha and TCRbeta repertoire profiling with unique molecular barcoding was performed on peripheral blood of monozygotic twin pairs concordant or discordant for inflammatory bowel disease. For every twin pair, smoking habits were documented, and each individual was categorised as a current, former or never smoker. The CDR3 spans 16 residues, from the cysteine through the phenylalanine. The DNA sequence is not available. Per the germline V gene, SGHVS is the CDR1 and FNYEAQ is the CDR2.

The rearranged segments are TRBV7-6 and TRBJ2-1; absent DNA, TCRdb's TRBD1 call cannot be checked. Sequences were obtained from blood. This TCR derives from a human donor with ulcerative colitis or Crohn's disease, or a healthy co-twin of an affected twin (not recorded which). This receptor carries the CDR3 CASSLVGTGSQYEQFF.